This T cell receptor beta chain was identified during a study of spatial heterogeneity in lung cancer. As to this clonotype: At one end, the junction sequence differs from germline, possibly due to a read error.

Germline assignment: CDR1 MNHEY and CDR2 SVGAGI. The CDR3 has 15 residues. Every TCR cDNA molecule bore its own unique molecular identifier. TCRdb re-called the 5' RACE reads through MiXCR, storing one row per CDR3 protein. The profile shows almost 75,000 distinct CDR3 sequences, about 14% of them singletons. The sample's time point: sample taken at primary tumor resection. Whole RNA, isolated from tumor, nontumor lung or frozen PBMC, was sequenced without prior sorting. This TCR was sampled from a male donor with early-stage non-small cell lung cancer. The specimen was PBMCs, collected at surgery. V gene TRBV6-5 combines with J gene TRBJ2-1, with 8 bases matching TRBD2. The CDR3 DNA follows: TGTGTCAGCAGCCACAGTGGCGGGAGGTCCCATGAGCAGTTCTTC. This sequence encodes CVSSHSGGRSHEQFF.